This passage covers 21 T cell receptor beta chains from one sample sequenced in a study of blood T cell repertoires in COVID-19. Profiled with immunoSEQ multiplex PCR; TCRdb holds only in-frame clones, not every one. The sample includes 100,000 to 150,000 clones, 70% to 75% of them seen just once. Sample: peripheral blood. These receptors came from an elderly man with COVID-19, enrolled during active disease.

The chain uses TRBV25-1 and TRBJ1-4, with D maybe TRBD1 (5 bases). Germline CDR1 is MGHDK and CDR2 is SYGVNS. This CDR3 spans 14 amino acids. V was shortened by 6 bases and J by 3 bases, with 11 bases between the two germline ends. The CDR3 loop reads CASSWGGPNEKLFF. The CDR3 bases are TGTGCCAGCAGCTGGGGGGGACCTAATGAAAAACTGTTTTTT.

J is TRBJ1-1 and V is TRBV18; a possible D gene is TRBD1 (6 bases). V was trimmed by 5 bases and J by 0 bases, leaving 13 bases between them. There are 15 residues in the CDR3. Germline V gives CDR1 KGHSH, CDR2 LQKENI. CDR3 amino acids: CASSTGQNMNTEAFF. CDR3 in DNA: TGTGCCAGCTCAACGGGACAAAACATGAACACTGAAGCTTTCTTT.

The V and J genes are TRBV28 and TRBJ2-7; 9 positions match TRBD2. The J segment lost 5 bases and the V segment lost 2 bases, leaving 7 bases of the junction unmatched. This CDR3 has 15 amino acids. Germline CDR1 and CDR2: MDHEN and SYDVKM. The CDR3 coding sequence is TGTGCCAGCAGTTTACCCCCTAGCGGGATCCACGAGCAGTACTTC. It specifies CASSLPPSGIHEQYF.

The rearrangement links TRBV28 to TRBJ2-3, with TRBD1 matching 9 bases. After removal of 5 bases from V and 2 bases from J, the junction contained 8 bases not matched to a gene. This CDR3 spans 16 amino acids. CDR1 is MDHEN and CDR2 is SYDVKM in the germline V gene. The CDR3, as DNA: TGTGCCAGCAGTCCAATGGGACAGGGAGTCACAGATACGCAGTATTTT. Translated, it gives CASSPMGQGVTDTQYF. The variable domain in full, completed from reference TRBV28 and TRBJ2-3, reads DVKVTQSSRYLVKRTGEKVFLECVQDMDHENMFWYRQDPGLGLRLIYFSYDVKMKEKGDIPEGYSVSREKKERFSLILESASTNQTSMYLCASSPMGQGVTDTQYFGPGTRLTVL.

Comment on this clone: Other DNA variants within this sample encode the same CDR3. This chain connects TRBV27 to TRBJ1-2, with 7 bases identical to TRBD1. Germline loops: CDR1 MNHEY, CDR2 SMNVEV (reference sequence). J gave up 4 bases and V 0 bases, and 2 bases lay outside the gene matches. CDR3 length equals 14 residues. The DNA for the CDR3 is TGTGCCAGCAGTTTATCGCGGGACAGCTATGGCTACACCTTC. It yields the protein CASSLSRDSYGYTF.

The chain uses TRBV18 and TRBJ2-7, with TRBD2 matching over 9 bases. Germline lookup yields CDR1 KGHSH and CDR2 LQKENI. V shed 4 bases, J shed 0 bases, and the junction held 7 bases outside the gene matches. CDR3 size: 16 residues. The CDR3 sequence is CASSQQGLASSYEQYF. As DNA, the CDR3 is TGTGCCAGCTCACAGCAAGGACTAGCGAGCTCCTACGAGCAGTACTTC.

The chain uses TRBV19 and TRBJ2-1, with a weak D call TRBD2 (5 bases). Germline loops: CDR1 LNHDA, CDR2 SQIVND (reference sequence). V was trimmed by 2 bases and J by 8 bases, leaving 10 bases between them. The length of the CDR3 is 13 residues. The CDR3 is CASSITGSYEQFF. For the CDR3, the DNA is TGTGCCAGTAGTATAACGGGATCCTATGAGCAGTTCTTC.

The V and J genes are TRBV5-1 and TRBJ1-5; 8 bases align to TRBD1. Germline CDR1 SGHRS, CDR2 YFSETQ. The CDR3 is 14 amino acids. V lost 2 bases, J lost 7 bases, and 5 bases stayed unmatched. Here the CDR3 DNA reads TGCGCCAGCAGCTTAGGACAGGGAACCCAGCCCCAGCATTTT. Its translation is CASSLGQGTQPQHF.

This chain connects TRBV9 to TRBJ1-1; the D gene is possibly TRBD1 (6 bases). Germline CDR1 SGDLS, CDR2 YYNGEE. V was trimmed by 4 bases and J by 1 base, leaving 14 bases between them. This CDR3 comprises 15 residues. In DNA form, the CDR3 reads TGTGCCAGCAGCCCAGGCGGGGGGCGGAACACTGAAGCTTTCTTT. Residues: CASSPGGGRNTEAFF.

Regarding this clone: This sample includes further DNA sequences coding for the same CDR3. The rearrangement joins TRBV15 to TRBJ1-1, with 10 positions matching TRBD1. This CDR3 comprises 14 residues. In germline, CDR1 is LNHNV, CDR2 YYDKDF (reference sequence). Losses at the gene ends were 1 base for V and 4 bases for J; bases not matched to a gene: 0. In DNA, the CDR3 is TGTGCCACCAGCAGAGGGACAGGGGGCACTGAAGCTTTCTTT. The encoded protein is CATSRGTGGTEAFF.

This rearrangement joins TRBV18 to TRBJ1-2; weak D call: TRBD1 (6 bases). CDR1 is KGHSH and CDR2 is LQKENI in the germline V gene. The CDR3 runs 16 residues. Trimming stripped 3 bases from V and 5 bases from J, with 19 bases between. CDR3 DNA sequence: TGTGCCAGCTCACCTAACCTGGGGGCGCCCGGGTATGGCTACACCTTC. Translation gives CASSPNLGAPGYGYTF.

The chain uses TRBV11-3 and TRBJ2-1; 9 bases are a match to TRBD2. CDR1 and CDR2 from the germline V gene are SGHNT and YENEEA. The CDR3 is made up of 16 amino acids. Losses at the gene ends were 5 bases for V and 2 bases for J; bases not matched to a gene: 7. The CDR3 nucleotides read TGTGCCAGCAGCCCAGAGGCGGGAGGGCCCTACAATGAGCAGTTCTTC. Translating it yields CASSPEAGGPYNEQFF.

The J gene is TRBJ1-6, the V gene TRBV2; 7 bases line up with TRBD1. The CDR3 has 14 residues. V trimming: 8 bases; J trimming: 7 bases; junction bases outside the gene matches: 8. Germline V gene data show CDR1 as SNHLY and CDR2 as FYNNEI. The CDR3 DNA reads TGTGCCAGCGCATCCCAGGGGGACAATTCACCCCTCCACTTT. Translated, it gives CASASQGDNSPLHF.

The chain is built from TRBV6-5 and TRBJ2-7, with D maybe TRBD2 (5 bases). CDR3 length equals 13 residues. CDR1 and CDR2 (germline): MNHEY, SVGAGI. Trimming pared 0 bases from V and 6 bases from J, leaving 9 bases between. Here the CDR3 reads CASSYSSGREQYF. The CDR3 DNA reads TGTGCCAGCAGTTACTCGAGCGGACGCGAGCAGTACTTC.

The V call is TRBV14, the J call TRBJ2-1, with 7 bases aligning to TRBD2. CDR3 length equals 17 residues. V lost 3 bases, J lost 0 bases, and 8 bases stayed unmatched. CDR1 and CDR2 (germline): SGHDN, FVKESK. The CDR3 region is CASSQGSSGISYNEQFF. In DNA form, the CDR3 reads TGTGCCAGCAGCCAGGGGTCTAGCGGAATCTCCTACAATGAGCAGTTCTTC.

This clone was recorded a few times. The J gene is TRBJ2-7, the V gene TRBV28, with D possibly TRBD1 on 6 matching bases. The germline V gene has CDR1 MDHEN and CDR2 SYDVKM. Trimming took off 2 bases at V and 6 bases at J, with 11 bases between the two ends. CDR3 length: 13 residues. This CDR3 reads CASSLTDRSEQYF. The CDR3 coding sequence is TGTGCCAGCAGTTTAACTGACAGGTCCGAGCAGTACTTC. Full variable domain (rest looked up from reference TRBV28 and TRBJ2-7): DVKVTQSSRYLVKRTGEKVFLECVQDMDHENMFWYRQDPGLGLRLIYFSYDVKMKEKGDIPEGYSVSREKKERFSLILESASTNQTSMYLCASSLTDRSEQYFGPGTRLTVT.

This clone was seen only once. The CDR3 nucleotides read TGTGCCAGCAGTTTACAGGGTTACGGCTACACCTTC. As protein: CASSLQGYGYTF. This rearrangement joins TRBV6-5 to TRBJ1-2; tentative D call: TRBD1 (6 bases). Between the trimmed V and J ends, which lost 4 bases and 8 bases, there was a span of 11 bases. The CDR3 runs to 12 residues. CDR1 is MNHEY and CDR2 is SVGAGI in the germline V gene.

This clone turned up a few times. The rearrangement links TRBV4-3 to TRBJ2-2; the match to TRBD2 covers 8 bases. J was trimmed by 4 bases and V by 6 bases; bases with no gene match: 10. In germline, CDR1 is LGHNA, CDR2 YSLEER. The CDR3 is made up of 16 amino acids. CDR3 nucleotides: TGCGCCAGCAGTCTGTCAGCGGGAGCCTCCACCGGGGAGCTGTTTTTT. Its translation is CASSLSAGASTGELFF.

J is TRBJ2-2 and V is TRBV7-3, with a possible D match to TRBD1 (5 bases). This CDR3 contains 15 residues. V lost 5 bases, J lost 0 bases, and 10 bases lay in between. Germline V gene lookup returns CDR1 SGHTA and CDR2 FQGTGA. CDR3 nucleotides: TGTGCCAGCAGCCCCACAGGCACGAACACCGGGGAGCTGTTTTTT. This gives the protein CASSPTGTNTGELFF. The entire variable domain, with the rest obtained from reference TRBV7-3 and TRBJ2-2, is as follows: GAGVSQTPSNKVTEKGKYVELRCDPISGHTALYWYRQSLGQGPEFLIYFQGTGAADDSGLPNDRFFAVRPEGSVSTLKIQRTERGDSAVYLCASSPTGTNTGELFFGEGSRLTVL.

The rearrangement joins TRBV5-4 to TRBJ1-1; D is unresolved. This CDR3 comprises 12 residues. The V gene lost 3 bases and the J gene lost 1 base, with 4 bases spanning the gap. Looked up from germline, CDR1 is SGHNT and CDR2 is YYREEE (reference sequence). CDR3 residues: CASSSENTEAFF. Written as DNA, the CDR3 is TGTGCCAGCAGCTCAGAGAACACTGAAGCTTTCTTT.

The chain recombines TRBV6-5 with TRBJ2-7; D not certain. V lost 6 bases to trimming and J lost 0 bases, with 12 bases between them. The CDR3 sequence is 14 residues long. Germline CDR1 is MNHEY and CDR2 is SVGAGI. The CDR3 nucleotides are TGTGCCAGCAGAAAAGACACCGTCTCCTACGAGCAGTACTTC. Protein product: CASRKDTVSYEQYF.